Below are 4 T cell receptor beta chains sequenced from a single sample in a study of control samples from healthy donors and cancer patients. Assay used: immunoSEQ multiplex PCR; TCRdb lists only in-frame clones, some missing. The repertoire holds more than 95,000 clones, with 92% as singletons. Material: PBMCs. The origin of the receptors is a man older than 75 with head and neck cancer.

The chain uses TRBV2 and TRBJ1-6; the D gene is possibly TRBD1 (5 bases). Germline V gene data show CDR1 as SNHLY and CDR2 as FYNNEI. The CDR3 length is 14 residues. With 5 bases removed from V and 7 bases from J, the gap between germline ends came to 12 bases. CDR3 coding DNA: TGTGCCAGCAGTAGAGAGCGGGGCAATTCACCCCTCCACTTT. It yields the protein CASSRERGNSPLHF.

The gene calls are TRBV5-1 and TRBJ2-2; D is tentatively TRBD1 or TRBD2 (5 bases each). In germline, CDR1 is SGHRS, CDR2 YFSETQ. The CDR3 is 15 amino acids. Trimming pared 4 bases from V and 0 bases from J, leaving 10 bases between. The CDR3, as DNA: TGCGCCAGCAGCCGTGGGACGGCGAACACCGGGGAGCTGTTTTTT. Translated, it gives CASSRGTANTGELFF.

Details on this clone: Mismatch with germline at one junction end may stem from a read error. The chain uses TRBV4-1 and TRBJ2-2, with D possibly matching TRBD1 (6 bases). CDR3 length equals 16 residues. CDR1 MGHRA and CDR2 YSYEKL come from the germline V gene. Here the CDR3 DNA reads TGCGCCAGCACCCAAGGGTACGCAGGGGACAACGGGGAGCTGTTTTTT. This translates into CASTQGYAGDNGELFF.

J is TRBJ2-6 and V is TRBV19; D is possibly TRBD1 (6 bases). The length of the CDR3 is 17 residues. The V gene lost 3 bases and the J gene lost 0 bases, with 12 bases spanning the gap. Germline V gene data show CDR1 as LNHDA and CDR2 as SQIVND (reference sequence). CDR3: CASSMQGSYSGANVLTF. The CDR3 DNA sequence: TGTGCCAGTAGTATGCAGGGGTCCTACTCTGGGGCCAACGTCCTGACTTTC.